These 16 T cell receptor beta chains were sequenced from one sample in a study of shared clonotypes between healthy human individuals. TCRdb keeps only in-frame clones here, not all; method: immunoSEQ multiplex PCR. The sample contains some 2,500,000 clones, 85% to 95% of which appear only once. Sequenced sample: naive CD4+ T cells from PBMCs. Subset in this sample: CD45RA+ positively selected. The receptors here all came from a man between 18 and 35 years old in good health. Some clones in this sample may be carry-over from other donors' samples.

The gene calls are TRBV30 and TRBJ1-1; TRBD1 might be the D (5 bases). The CDR3 runs 15 residues. Germline values: CDR1 GTSNPN, CDR2 SVGIG (reference sequence). Trimming removed 2 bases from V and 3 bases from J, with 16 bases in between. This chain's CDR3 is CAWSLIRGAHTEAFF. Here the CDR3 DNA reads TGTGCCTGGAGTCTAATCCGGGGCGCACACACTGAAGCTTTCTTT.

The genes are TRBV28 and TRBJ1-5, with D possibly TRBD1 on 5 matching bases. Trimming stripped 2 bases from V and 3 bases from J, with 14 bases between. Looked up from germline, CDR1 is MDHEN and CDR2 is SYDVKM. CDR3 size: 16 residues. CDR3 sequence (DNA): TGTGCCAGCAGTTTAGTATCAGGGCACACCAATCAGCCCCAGCATTTT. Its translation: CASSLVSGHTNQPQHF.

The J gene is TRBJ1-1, the V gene TRBV5-1, with TRBD1 identical over 7 bases. The CDR3 has 12 amino acids. Germline V gene lookup returns CDR1 SGHRS and CDR2 YFSETQ. V shed 5 bases, J shed 6 bases, and the junction held 4 bases outside the gene matches. CDR3 sequence: CASSSGQAEAFF. The CDR3 DNA reads as TGCGCCAGCAGTTCCGGACAGGCTGAAGCTTTCTTT.

The chain joins TRBV5-6 to TRBJ2-5; 12 bases are shared with TRBD2. The CDR3 is 16 amino acids. V trimming: 1 base; J trimming: 4 bases; junction bases outside the gene matches: 5. The V gene's germline CDR1 is SGHDT and CDR2 YYEEEE. CDR3 in amino acids: CASSLPSGRARETQYF. The CDR3 DNA reads as TGTGCCAGCAGCTTGCCTAGCGGGAGGGCCCGAGAGACCCAGTACTTC.

This clone has just a few counts. The chain recombines TRBV5-1 with TRBJ1-5; maybe TRBD1 (5 bases). Per the germline V gene, CDR1 is SGHRS and CDR2 is YFSETQ. The CDR3 contains 14 residues. V was shortened by 1 base and J by 8 bases, with 13 bases between the two germline ends. CDR3 DNA sequence: TGCGCCAGCAGCTTGCGGGGCACCCATGAGCCCCAGCATTTT. Amino acids: CASSLRGTHEPQHF. Full variable domain (missing parts from reference TRBV5-1 and TRBJ1-5): KAGVTQTPRYLIKTRGQQVTLSCSPISGHRSVSWYQQTPGQGLQFLFEYFSETQRNKGNFPGRFSGRQFSNSRSEMNVSTLELGDSALYLCASSLRGTHEPQHFGDGTRLSIL.

This clone was observed once. The same CDR3 also results from other DNA sequences found in this sample. This rearrangement joins TRBV19 to TRBJ2-5; possibly TRBD2 for D (5 bases). Trimming took 2 bases from V and 5 from J, leaving 6 bases between them. The CDR3 covers 12 residues. Per the germline V gene, CDR1 is LNHDA and CDR2 is SQIVND (reference sequence). The CDR3 reads CASSIRGETQYF. Here the CDR3 DNA reads TGTGCCAGTAGTATACGGGGTGAGACCCAGTACTTC.

About this clone: Other DNA sequences within the sample encode an identical CDR3. The CDR3, as DNA: TGCGCCAGCAGCTTGGGGGGTCCGGAGCAGTACTTC. Translation gives CASSLGGPEQYF. The chain links TRBV5-1 to TRBJ2-7; D is uncertain. The germline V and J ends were trimmed by 0 bases and 7 bases, with 8 bases remaining between them. This CDR3 is 12 amino acids long. Germline-derived CDR1 and CDR2 are SGHRS and YFSETQ. Combining the CDR3 with reference TRBV5-1 and TRBJ2-7 gives the whole variable domain KAGVTQTPRYLIKTRGQQVTLSCSPISGHRSVSWYQQTPGQGLQFLFEYFSETQRNKGNFPGRFSGRQFSNSRSEMNVSTLELGDSALYLCASSLGGPEQYFGPGTRLTVT.

The chain combines TRBV6-6 with TRBJ1-2; no clear D. The V end was cut by 3 bases, the J end by 2 bases, with 4 bases between. The V gene's germline CDR1 is MNHNY and CDR2 SVGAGI (reference sequence). CDR3 length: 12 amino acids. The CDR3, as DNA: TGTGCCAGCAGTTATTCGAACTATGGCTACACCTTC. It encodes CASSYSNYGYTF.

V usage is TRBV7-9 and J usage is TRBJ1-1; D gene ambiguous. Trimming stripped 5 bases from V and 4 bases from J, with 5 bases between. The germline gives CDR1 SEHNR, CDR2 FQNEAQ (reference sequence). The CDR3 contains 11 residues. CDR3 coding DNA: TGTGCCAGCAGCATGCTCACTGAAGCTTTCTTT. This codes for CASSMLTEAFF.

The CDR3 coding sequence is TGTGCCTGGTCAGGGTTGAATGAGCAGTTCTTC. Translated, it gives CAWSGLNEQFF. V gene TRBV30 combines with J gene TRBJ2-1, with a tentative D call TRBD1 (5 bases). This CDR3 contains 11 residues. Trimming pared 5 bases from V and 7 bases from J, leaving 9 bases between. Germline V gene sequence: CDR1 GTSNPN, CDR2 SVGIG (reference sequence). Complete variable domain (other parts from reference TRBV30 and TRBJ2-1): SQTIHQWPATLVQPVGSPLSLECTVEGTSNPNLYWYRQAAGRGLQLLFYSVGIGQISSEVPQNLSASRPQDRQFILSSKKLLLSDSGFYLCAWSGLNEQFFGPGTRLTVL.

The V gene is TRBV6-5, the J gene TRBJ1-4; D remains unclear. Germline V gene sequence: CDR1 MNHEY, CDR2 SVGAGI. Trimming stripped 0 bases from V and 0 bases from J, with 5 bases between. This CDR3 is 15 amino acids long. CDR3 sequence: CASSYSPTTNEKLFF. The CDR3 DNA reads TGTGCCAGCAGTTACTCACCAACAACTAATGAAAAACTGTTTTTT.

The chain employs TRBV7-9 and TRBJ2-2; 8 bases are shared with TRBD1. The CDR3 runs 17 residues. The ends lost 4 bases at V and 3 bases at J; junction bases unmatched: 10. CDR1 SEHNR and CDR2 FQNEAQ come from the germline V gene (reference sequence). The CDR3 region has the DNA TGTGCCAGCAGCTATGACCTAGGACAGGGCTACACCGGGGAGCTGTTTTTT. This codes for CASSYDLGQGYTGELFF.

The rearrangement links TRBV5-1 to TRBJ2-3, with D tentatively TRBD2 (6 bases). Germline V CDR1 and CDR2: SGHRS, YFSETQ. CDR3 length equals 14 residues. Deletions cut 4 bases from V and 0 bases from J, with 9 bases between. The CDR3 spells CASSVTRSTDTQYF. The CDR3 DNA is TGCGCCAGCAGCGTGACTAGAAGCACAGATACGCAGTATTTT.

In this sample, this clone turned up once. The chain joins TRBV19 to TRBJ1-3, with unresolved D. The CDR3 loop spans 14 amino acids. V lost 5 bases and J 0 bases, leaving 8 bases between the germline ends. The V gene's germline CDR1 is LNHDA and CDR2 SQIVND (reference sequence). In nucleotides, the CDR3 is TGTGCCAGTAGTGGCGGACGCTCTGGAAACACCATATATTTT. This codes for CASSGGRSGNTIYF.

This clone is a singleton in its sample. V is TRBV9 and J is TRBJ2-5; D is uncertain. The germline CDR1 and CDR2 sequences are SGDLS and YYNGEE. V shed 0 bases and J shed 4 bases, with 10 bases lying between them. The CDR3 length is 14 residues. The CDR3 here is CASSVGPVRETQYF. CDR3 DNA sequence: TGTGCCAGCAGCGTAGGCCCAGTCCGAGAGACCCAGTACTTC.

V usage is TRBV28 and J usage is TRBJ2-2; D is perhaps TRBD1 or TRBD2 (6 bases each). The V gene's germline CDR1 is MDHEN and CDR2 SYDVKM. The CDR3 covers 16 residues. The V and J ends lost 2 bases and 1 base respectively, with 11 bases between them. The DNA of the CDR3 is TGTGCCAGCAGTTTAAGGGGGACTCGGAACACCGGGGAGCTGTTTTTT. Translating it yields CASSLRGTRNTGELFF.